This T cell receptor beta chain came from a study of Ad26.COV2.S vaccination and SARS-CoV-2 variants (TCRdb year 2021). Regarding the research as a whole: Donors in the vaccine arm were drawn from COV1001, a phase I-IIa trial of Ad26.COV2.S in healthy adults that was multicentre, randomized, double-blind and placebo-controlled. Ad26.COV2.S was administered intramuscularly at a dose of 5x10^10 or 1x10^11 viral particles, either as one shot or as two shots given 56 days apart. The TCR-sequenced set comprised about 32 samples: about 19 Ad26.COV2.S vaccine recipients, 5 placebo recipients and 8 SARS-CoV-2 convalescent individuals. Trial participants were randomized into five groups of five, in which low-dose or high-dose Ad26.COV2.S was given once or twice, or placebo was given on both occasions. TCRbeta repertoire sequencing served as the tool for gauging how specific and how broad the SARS-CoV-2-reactive T cell receptors were following Ad26.COV2.S vaccination. Throughout the experiments and outcome assessment, investigators stayed blinded to trial group allocation.

The immunoSEQ Assay was used to sequence TCRbeta CDR3 regions. After extraction, genomic DNA underwent amplification by bias-controlled multiplex PCR, followed by high-throughput sequencing. The original pipeline was this. To quantify the absolute abundance of every unique TCRbeta CDR3 region, sequences were collapsed and filtered. T cell fraction was estimated by normalization of TCRbeta template counts to usable DNA, with usable DNA being measured through amplification of reference genes present in all nucleated cells. Repertoire TCRs were annotated as SARS-CoV-2-specific when V gene, CDR3 amino acid sequence and J gene were exactly matched to a known reactive TCR set. MIRA supplied the reference SARS-CoV-2 TCR set, which was filtered for enrichment in COVID-19-positive ImmuneCODE repertoires so that public or cross-reactive TCRs were removed. Based on the MIRA antigens, annotated TCRs were further analysed at the level of specific ORF or position within ORF. Breadth was defined as annotated unique rearrangements over total unique productive rearrangements; depth was the summed frequency of those rearrangements. Two-sided Wilcoxon rank-sum tests were used to compare TCR breadth between groups. The table comes from immuneACCESS by way of TCRdb, which keeps in-frame sequences with V and J called. Part of the clones is missing from these tables; in studies checked, under half for an unresolved V gene and the rest for unknown reasons. V and J calls plus clone size are reproduced from that table; the DNA served to infer D and trimming. Within this sample are about 350,000 clones, with roughly 90% of them counted one time only. The top ten constitute around 6.4% of the sample.

Taken with the paper, the label for treatment or condition translates to: some 20 received Ad26.COV2.S at low or high dose, single or two shots; 5 received placebo; per-sample allocation not given. Repertoires of vaccine and placebo recipients were sequenced from samples collected on day 63 after the first injection. Between 29 July and 7 August 2020, Cohort 1b enrolled around 25 adults aged 18-55 years at one site in Boston, USA. As a vaccine, Ad26.COV2.S was a replication-incompetent adenovirus type 26 vector that expressed a prefusion-stabilized SARS-CoV-2 spike protein derived from the original Wuhan strain. This clone was counted a few times. Its antigen remains unidentified. Base qualities are not provided; no much larger clone lies one nucleotide away. The germline V gene supplies CDR1 SGHDT and CDR2 YYEEEE. V is clipped by 1 base and J by 0 bases, and the sequence between their germline boundaries is 15 bases long. The CDR3 sequence holds 17 residues, the cysteine and phenylalanine included. CDR3 DNA only is kept here, 51 bases in frame from base 1.

Beyond this particular receptor, the publication reports: Non-spike TCR breadth was comparable between vaccine and placebo recipients, consistent with the vaccine containing only spike. After vaccination, spike-specific CD8+ and CD4+ T cell responses were reported to show substantial breadth. The study lacked the statistical power to compare responses across vaccine doses or regimens. The authors noted that total T cell responses may have been underestimated by the TCR breadth and depth analyses. Ad26.COV2.S recipients had higher spike-specific TCR breadth than placebo recipients (P = 0.0014).

The sample consisted of peripheral blood, taken in a trial of Ad26.COV2.S vaccine versus placebo. This receptor chain uses TRBV5-6 and TRBJ2-3; 6 matching bases give a weak D call of TRBD2. This clonotype originated in a person aged 18 to 65 who received the Ad26.COV2.S COVID-19 vaccine or a placebo. The DNA sequence follows: TGTGCCAGCAGCTTGTGGGCTAGCGCAACAAGCACAGATACGCAGTATTTT. It translates as CASSLWASATSTDTQYF.